The clone carrying this T cell receptor (beta chain) was observed at least ten times. The ends lost 4 bases at V and 0 bases at J; junction bases unmatched: 2. CDR1 is KGHDR and CDR2 is SFDVKD in the germline V gene. The CDR3 loop spans 15 amino acids. It was patients with CD8+CD57+ cell expansion by flow cytometry who were chosen for sequencing. Patients had not yet gotten any therapy when their blood was taken for sampling. This record comes from a study of CD8+CD57+ T cells in acquired aplastic anemia. Genomic DNA provided the template from which TCR beta VDJ and CDR3 profiles were obtained. From the reads, TCRdb called clonotypes with MiXCR, one entry per CDR3 protein. The sample lists under 200,000 distinct CDR3 sequences; 45% to 55% were seen once.

Sequences were obtained from sorted CD4+, CD8+, or CD8+CD57+ T cells (not recorded which) from PBMCs. The chain joins TRBV24-1 to TRBJ1-1; 9 nucleotides align to TRBD1. This sequence originates from a human donor with aplastic anemia. CDR3 in amino acids: CATSDGQGMNTEAFF. As DNA, the CDR3 is TGTGCCACCAGTGACGGACAGGGGATGAACACTGAAGCTTTCTTT.